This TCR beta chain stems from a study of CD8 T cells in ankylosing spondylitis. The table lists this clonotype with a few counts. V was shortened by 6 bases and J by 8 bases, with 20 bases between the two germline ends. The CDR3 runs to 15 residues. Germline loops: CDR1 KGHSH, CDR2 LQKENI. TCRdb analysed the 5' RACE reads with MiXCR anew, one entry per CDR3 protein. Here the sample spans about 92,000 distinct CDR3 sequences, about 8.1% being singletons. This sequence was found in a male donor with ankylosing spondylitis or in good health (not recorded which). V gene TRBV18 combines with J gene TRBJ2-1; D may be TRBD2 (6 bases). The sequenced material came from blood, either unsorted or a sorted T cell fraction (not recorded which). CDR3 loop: CASSQGTSPRDEQFF. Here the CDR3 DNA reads TGTGCCAGCTCGCAAGGGACTTCGCCGCGGGATGAGCAGTTCTTC.